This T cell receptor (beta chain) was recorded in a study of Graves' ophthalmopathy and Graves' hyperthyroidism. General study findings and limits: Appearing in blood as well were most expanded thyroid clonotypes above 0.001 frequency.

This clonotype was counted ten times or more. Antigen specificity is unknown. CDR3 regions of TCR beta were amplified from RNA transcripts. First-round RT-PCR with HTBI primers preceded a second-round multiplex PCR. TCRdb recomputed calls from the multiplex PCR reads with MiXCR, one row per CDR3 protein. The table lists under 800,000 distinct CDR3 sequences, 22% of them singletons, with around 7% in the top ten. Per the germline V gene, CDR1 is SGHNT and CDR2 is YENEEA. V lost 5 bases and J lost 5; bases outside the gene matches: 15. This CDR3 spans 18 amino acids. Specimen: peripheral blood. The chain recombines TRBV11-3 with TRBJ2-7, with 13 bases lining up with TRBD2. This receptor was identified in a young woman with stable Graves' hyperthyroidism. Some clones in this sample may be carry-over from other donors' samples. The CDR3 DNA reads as TGTGCCAGCAGCCTAGGACTAGCGGGAGTAGGGTTTAGCCACGAGCAGTACTTC. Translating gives CASSLGLAGVGFSHEQYF.